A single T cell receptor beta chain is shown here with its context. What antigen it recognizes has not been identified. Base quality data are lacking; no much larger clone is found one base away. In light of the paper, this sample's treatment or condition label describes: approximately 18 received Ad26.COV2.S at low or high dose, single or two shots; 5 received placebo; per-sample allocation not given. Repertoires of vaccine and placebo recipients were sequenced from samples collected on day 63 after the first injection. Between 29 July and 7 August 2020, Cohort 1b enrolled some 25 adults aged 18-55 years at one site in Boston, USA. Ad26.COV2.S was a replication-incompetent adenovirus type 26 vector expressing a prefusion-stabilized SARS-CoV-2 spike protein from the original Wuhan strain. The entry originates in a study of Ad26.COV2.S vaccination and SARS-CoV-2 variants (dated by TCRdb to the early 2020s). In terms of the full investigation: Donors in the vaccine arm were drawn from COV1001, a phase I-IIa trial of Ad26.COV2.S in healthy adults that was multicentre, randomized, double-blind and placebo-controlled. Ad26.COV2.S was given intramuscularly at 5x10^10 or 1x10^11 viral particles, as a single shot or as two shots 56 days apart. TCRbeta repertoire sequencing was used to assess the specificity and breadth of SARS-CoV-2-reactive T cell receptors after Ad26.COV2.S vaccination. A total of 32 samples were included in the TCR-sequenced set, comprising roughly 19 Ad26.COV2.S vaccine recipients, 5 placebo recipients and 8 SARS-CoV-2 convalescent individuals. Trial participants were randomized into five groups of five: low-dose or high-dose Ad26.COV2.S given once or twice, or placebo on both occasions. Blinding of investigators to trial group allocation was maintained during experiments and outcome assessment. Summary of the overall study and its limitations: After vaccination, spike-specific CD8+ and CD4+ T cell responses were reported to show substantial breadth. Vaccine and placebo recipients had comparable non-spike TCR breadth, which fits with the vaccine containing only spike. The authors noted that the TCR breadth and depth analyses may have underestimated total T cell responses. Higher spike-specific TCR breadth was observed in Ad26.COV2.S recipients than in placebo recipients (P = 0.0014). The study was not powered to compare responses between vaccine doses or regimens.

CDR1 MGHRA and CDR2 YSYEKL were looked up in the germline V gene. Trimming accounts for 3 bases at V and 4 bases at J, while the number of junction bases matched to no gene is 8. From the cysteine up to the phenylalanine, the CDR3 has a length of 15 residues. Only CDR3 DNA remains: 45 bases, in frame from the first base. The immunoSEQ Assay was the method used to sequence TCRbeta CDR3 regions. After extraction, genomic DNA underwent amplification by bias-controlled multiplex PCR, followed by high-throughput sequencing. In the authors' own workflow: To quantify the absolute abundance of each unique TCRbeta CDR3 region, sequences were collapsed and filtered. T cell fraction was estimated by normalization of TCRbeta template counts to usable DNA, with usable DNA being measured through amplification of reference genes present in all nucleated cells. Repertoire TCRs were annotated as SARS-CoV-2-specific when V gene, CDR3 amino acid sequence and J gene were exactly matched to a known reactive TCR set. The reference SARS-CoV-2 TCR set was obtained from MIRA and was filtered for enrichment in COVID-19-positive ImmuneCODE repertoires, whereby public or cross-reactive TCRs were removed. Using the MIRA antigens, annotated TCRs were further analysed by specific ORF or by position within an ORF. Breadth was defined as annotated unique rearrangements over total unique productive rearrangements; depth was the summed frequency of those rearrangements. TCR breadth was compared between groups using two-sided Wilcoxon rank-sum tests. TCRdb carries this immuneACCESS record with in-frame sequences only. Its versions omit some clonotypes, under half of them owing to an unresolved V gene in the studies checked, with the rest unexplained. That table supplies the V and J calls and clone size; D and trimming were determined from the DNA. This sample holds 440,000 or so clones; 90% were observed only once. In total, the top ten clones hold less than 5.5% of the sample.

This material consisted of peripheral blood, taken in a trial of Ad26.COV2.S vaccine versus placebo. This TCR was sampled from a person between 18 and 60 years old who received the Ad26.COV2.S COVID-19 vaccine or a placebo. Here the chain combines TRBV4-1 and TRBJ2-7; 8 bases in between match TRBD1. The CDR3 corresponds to CASSQNEDRVYEQYF. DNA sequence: TGCGCCAGCAGCCAGAACGAGGACAGGGTGTACGAGCAGTACTTC.